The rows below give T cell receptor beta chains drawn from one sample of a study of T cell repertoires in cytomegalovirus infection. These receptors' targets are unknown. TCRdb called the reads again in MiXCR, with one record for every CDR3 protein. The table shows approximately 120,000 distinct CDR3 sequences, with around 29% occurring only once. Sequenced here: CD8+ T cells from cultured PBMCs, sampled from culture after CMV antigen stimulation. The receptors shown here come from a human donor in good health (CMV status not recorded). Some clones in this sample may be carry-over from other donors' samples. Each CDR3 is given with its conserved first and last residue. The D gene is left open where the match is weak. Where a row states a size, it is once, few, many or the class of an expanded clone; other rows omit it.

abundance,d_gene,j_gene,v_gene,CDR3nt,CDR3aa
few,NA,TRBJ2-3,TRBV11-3,TGTGCCAGCAGCCTCGGGACGGATTTTCCAGATACGCAGTATTTT,CASSLGTDFPDTQYF
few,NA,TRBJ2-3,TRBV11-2,TGTGCCAGCAGCTTAGGCCCCAGTTACGCAGATACGCAGTATTTT,CASSLGPSYADTQYF
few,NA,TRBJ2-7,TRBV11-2,TGTGCCAGCAGCTTTGCGTGGGGGTACGAGCAGTACTTC,CASSFAWGYEQYF
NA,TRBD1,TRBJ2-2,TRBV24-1,TGTGCCACCAGTGATTTGCGACAGGGTGCTGCCGGGGAGCTGTTTTTT,CATSDLRQGAAGELFF
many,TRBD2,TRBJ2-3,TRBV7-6,TGTGCCAGCAGCAACCGGGAGGAAGACCCGATTAGCACAGATACGCAGTATTTT,CASSNREEDPISTDTQYF
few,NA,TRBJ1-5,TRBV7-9,TGTGCCAGCAGCCTCACCGATCAGCCCCAGCATTTT,CASSLTDQPQHF
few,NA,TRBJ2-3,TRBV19,TGTGCCAGTAGTATAGGGGGCACAGATACGCAGTATTTT,CASSIGGTDTQYF
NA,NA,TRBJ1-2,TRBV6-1,TGTGCCAGCAGCTACACCCCGACAGGAAGTTATGGCTACACCTTC,CASSYTPTGSYGYTF
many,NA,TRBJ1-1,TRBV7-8,TGTGCCAGCGCCGGGTTGGCGAACACTGAAGCTTTCTTT,CASAGLANTEAFF
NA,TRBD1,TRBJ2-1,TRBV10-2,TGCGCCAGCAGTGACCAGGGGGATGAGCAGTTCTTC,CASSDQGDEQFF
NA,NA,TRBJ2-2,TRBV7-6,TGTGCCAGCAGCCCACTACAATCAGGGAACACCGGGGAGCTGTTTTTT,CASSPLQSGNTGELFF
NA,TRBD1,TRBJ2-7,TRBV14,TGTGCCAGCAGCTCCACAGGGGGCTACGAGCAGTACTTC,CASSSTGGYEQYF
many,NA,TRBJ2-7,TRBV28,TGTGCCAGCAGTTTTGCAGGGGTGAACTACGAGCAGTACTTC,CASSFAGVNYEQYF
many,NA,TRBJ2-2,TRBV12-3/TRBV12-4,TGTGCCAGCATACCAGCCAACACCGGGGAGCTGTTTTTT,CASIPANTGELFF
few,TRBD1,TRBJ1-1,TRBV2,TGTGCCAGCAGTACAGACCGGGACAGGGGAAGGACTGAAGCTTTCTTT,CASSTDRDRGRTEAFF
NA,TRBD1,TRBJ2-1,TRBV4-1,TGCGCCAGCAGCCGTATACAGGGGAATGAGCAGTTCTTC,CASSRIQGNEQFF